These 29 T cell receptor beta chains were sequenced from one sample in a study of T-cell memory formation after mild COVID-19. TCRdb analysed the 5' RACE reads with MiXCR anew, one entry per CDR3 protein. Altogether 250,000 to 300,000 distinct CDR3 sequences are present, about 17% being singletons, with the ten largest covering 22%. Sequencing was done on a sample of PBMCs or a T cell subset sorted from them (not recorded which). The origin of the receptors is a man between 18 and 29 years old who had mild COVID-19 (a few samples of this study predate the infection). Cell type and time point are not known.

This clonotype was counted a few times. The CDR3 nucleotides are TGTGCCAGCAGCGGGACTAGCGGGGGAGATACGCAGTATTTT. The encoded protein is CASSGTSGGDTQYF. The V and J genes are TRBV9 and TRBJ2-3; 13 nucleotides line up with TRBD2. Germline-derived CDR1 and CDR2 are SGDLS and YYNGEE. The CDR3 runs to 14 residues. The junction had 0 bases not matched to a gene; V was cut back by 3 bases and J by 5 bases.

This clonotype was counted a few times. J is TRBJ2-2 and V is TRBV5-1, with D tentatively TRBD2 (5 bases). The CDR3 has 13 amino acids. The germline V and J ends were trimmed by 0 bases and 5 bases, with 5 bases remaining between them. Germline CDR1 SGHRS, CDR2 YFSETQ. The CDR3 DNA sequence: TGCGCCAGCAGCTTGGGGGAGACCGGGGAGCTGTTTTTT. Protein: CASSLGETGELFF.

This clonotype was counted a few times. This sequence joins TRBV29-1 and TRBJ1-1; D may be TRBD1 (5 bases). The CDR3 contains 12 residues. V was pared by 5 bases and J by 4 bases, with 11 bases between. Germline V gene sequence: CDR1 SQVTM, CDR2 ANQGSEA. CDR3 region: CSVRPGSTEAFF. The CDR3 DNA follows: TGCAGCGTTCGTCCAGGGAGCACTGAAGCTTTCTTT.

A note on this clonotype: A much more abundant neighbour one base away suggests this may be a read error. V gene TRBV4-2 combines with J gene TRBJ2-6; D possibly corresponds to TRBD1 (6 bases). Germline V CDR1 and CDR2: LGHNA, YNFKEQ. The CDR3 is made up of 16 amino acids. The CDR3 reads CASSQEAGDGDNVLTF. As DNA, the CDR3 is TGTGCCAGCAGCCAAGAAGCAGGGGACGGGGACAACGTCCTGACTTTC.

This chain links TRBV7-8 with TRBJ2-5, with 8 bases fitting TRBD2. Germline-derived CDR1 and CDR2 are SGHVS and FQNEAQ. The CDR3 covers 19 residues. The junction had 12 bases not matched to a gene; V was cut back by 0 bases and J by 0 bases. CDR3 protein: CASSLARFGGAFNQETQYF. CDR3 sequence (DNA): TGTGCCAGCAGCTTAGCGCGTTTCGGGGGGGCCTTCAACCAAGAGACCCAGTACTTC.

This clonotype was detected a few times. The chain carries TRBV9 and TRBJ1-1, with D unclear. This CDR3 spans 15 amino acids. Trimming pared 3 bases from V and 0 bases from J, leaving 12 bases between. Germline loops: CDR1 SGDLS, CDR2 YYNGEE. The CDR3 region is CASSERQGVNTEAFF. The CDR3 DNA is TGTGCCAGCAGCGAAAGACAAGGAGTGAACACTGAAGCTTTCTTT. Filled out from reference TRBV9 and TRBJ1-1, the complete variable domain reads DSGVTQTPKHLITATGQRVTLRCSPRSGDLSVYWYQQSLDQGLQFLIQYYNGEERAKGNILERFSAQQFPDLHSELNLSSLELGDSALYFCASSERQGVNTEAFFGQGTRLTVV.

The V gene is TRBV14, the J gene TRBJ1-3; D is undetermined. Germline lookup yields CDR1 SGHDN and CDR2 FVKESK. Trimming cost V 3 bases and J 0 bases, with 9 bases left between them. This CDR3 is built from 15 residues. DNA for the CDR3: TGTGCCAGCAGCCATAGGGCGAGCTCTGGAAACACCATATATTTT. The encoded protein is CASSHRASSGNTIYF.

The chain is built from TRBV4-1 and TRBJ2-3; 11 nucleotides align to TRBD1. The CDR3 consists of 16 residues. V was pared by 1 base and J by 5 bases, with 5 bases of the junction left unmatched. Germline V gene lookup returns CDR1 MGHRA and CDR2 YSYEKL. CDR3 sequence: CASSQVGTGGIDTQYF. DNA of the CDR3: TGCGCCAGCAGCCAAGTGGGGACAGGGGGTATAGATACGCAGTATTTT.

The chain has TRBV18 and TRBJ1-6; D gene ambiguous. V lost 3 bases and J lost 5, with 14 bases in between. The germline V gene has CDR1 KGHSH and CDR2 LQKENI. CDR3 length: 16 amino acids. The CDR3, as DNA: TGTGCCAGCTCACCCACTCTCCCCCAAGATAATTCACCCCTCCACTTT. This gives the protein CASSPTLPQDNSPLHF.

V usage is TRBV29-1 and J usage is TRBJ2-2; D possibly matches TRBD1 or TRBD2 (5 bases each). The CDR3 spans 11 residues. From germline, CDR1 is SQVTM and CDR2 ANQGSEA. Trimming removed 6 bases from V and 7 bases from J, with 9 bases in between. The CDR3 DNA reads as TGCAGCGTCCCGAGGGGCGGGGAGCTGTTTTTT. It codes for CSVPRGGELFF.

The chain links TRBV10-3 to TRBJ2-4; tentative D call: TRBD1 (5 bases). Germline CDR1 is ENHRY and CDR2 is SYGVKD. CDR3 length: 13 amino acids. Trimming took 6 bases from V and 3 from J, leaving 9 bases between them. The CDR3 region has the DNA TGTGCCATCAGCAGGGAAATCAAAAACATTCAGTACTTC. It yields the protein CAISREIKNIQYF.

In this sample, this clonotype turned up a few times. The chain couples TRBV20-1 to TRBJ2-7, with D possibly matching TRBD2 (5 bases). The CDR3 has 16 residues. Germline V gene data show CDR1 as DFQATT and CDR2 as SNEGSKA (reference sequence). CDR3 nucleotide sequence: TGCAGACCCTGCCCGAGGCGGGCCTGGTACTCCTACGAGCAGTACGTC. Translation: CRPCPRRAWYSYEQYV.

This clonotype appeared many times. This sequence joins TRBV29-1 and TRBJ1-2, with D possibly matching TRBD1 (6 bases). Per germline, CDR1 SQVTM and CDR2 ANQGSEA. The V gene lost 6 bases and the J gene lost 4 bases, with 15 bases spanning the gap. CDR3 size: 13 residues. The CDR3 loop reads CSVGGQSSYGYTF. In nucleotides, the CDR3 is TGCAGCGTGGGTGGACAGTCGAGCTATGGCTACACCTTC.

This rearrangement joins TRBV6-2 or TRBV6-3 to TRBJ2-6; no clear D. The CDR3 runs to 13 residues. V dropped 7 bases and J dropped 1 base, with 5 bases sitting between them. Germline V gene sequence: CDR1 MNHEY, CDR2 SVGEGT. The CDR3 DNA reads TGTGCCAGCAAGAGGTCTGGGGCCAACGTCCTGACTTTC. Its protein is CASKRSGANVLTF.

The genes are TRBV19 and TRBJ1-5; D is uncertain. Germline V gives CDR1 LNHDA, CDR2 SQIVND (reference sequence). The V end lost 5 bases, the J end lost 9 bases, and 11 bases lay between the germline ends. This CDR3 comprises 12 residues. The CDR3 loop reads CASSVGYGPQHF. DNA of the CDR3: TGTGCCAGTAGTGTAGGGTATGGGCCCCAGCATTTT.

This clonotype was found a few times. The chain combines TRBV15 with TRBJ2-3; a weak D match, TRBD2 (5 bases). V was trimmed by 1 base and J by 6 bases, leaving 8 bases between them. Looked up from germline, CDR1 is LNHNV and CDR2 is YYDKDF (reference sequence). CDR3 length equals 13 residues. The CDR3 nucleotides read TGTGCCACCAGCAGAGGTACTAGTGATACGCAGTATTTT. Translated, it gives CATSRGTSDTQYF.

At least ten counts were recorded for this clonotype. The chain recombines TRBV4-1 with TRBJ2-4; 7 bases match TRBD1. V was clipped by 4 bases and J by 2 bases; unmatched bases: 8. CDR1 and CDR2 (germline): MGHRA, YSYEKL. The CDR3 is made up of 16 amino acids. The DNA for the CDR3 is TGCGCCAGCAGCCTCGACCAGGGGGATTCCAAAAACATTCAGTACTTC. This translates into CASSLDQGDSKNIQYF.

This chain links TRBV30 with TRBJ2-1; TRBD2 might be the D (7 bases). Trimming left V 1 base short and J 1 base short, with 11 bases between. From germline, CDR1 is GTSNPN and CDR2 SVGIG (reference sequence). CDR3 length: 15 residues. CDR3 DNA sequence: TGTGCCTGGAGTGGAGGGGGGGCTTCCTACAATGAGCAGTTCTTC. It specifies CAWSGGGASYNEQFF.

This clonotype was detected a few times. The CDR3 sequence: CASRDYPGLPYF. The CDR3 DNA follows: TGTGCCAGCAGAGACTACCCGGGACTTCCGTATTTT. V usage is TRBV2 and J usage is TRBJ2-3; a weak D match, TRBD2 (6 bases). There are 12 residues in the CDR3. Germline V gene lookup returns CDR1 SNHLY and CDR2 FYNNEI. Between the trimmed V and J ends, which lost 6 bases and 14 bases, there was a span of 18 bases.

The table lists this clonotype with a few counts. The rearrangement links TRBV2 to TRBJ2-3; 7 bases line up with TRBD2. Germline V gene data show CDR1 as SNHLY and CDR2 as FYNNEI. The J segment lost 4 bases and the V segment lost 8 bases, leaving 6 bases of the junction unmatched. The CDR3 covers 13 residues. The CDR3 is CASGPGLSDTQYF. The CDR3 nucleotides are TGTGCCAGCGGGCCGGGACTATCAGATACGCAGTATTTT.

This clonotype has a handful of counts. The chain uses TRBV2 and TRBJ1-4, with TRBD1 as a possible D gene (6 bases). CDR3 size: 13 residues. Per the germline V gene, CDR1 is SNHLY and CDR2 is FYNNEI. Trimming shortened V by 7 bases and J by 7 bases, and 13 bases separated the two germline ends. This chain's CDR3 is CASNRGQSEKLFF. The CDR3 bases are TGTGCCAGCAACCGGGGGCAAAGTGAAAAACTGTTTTTT.

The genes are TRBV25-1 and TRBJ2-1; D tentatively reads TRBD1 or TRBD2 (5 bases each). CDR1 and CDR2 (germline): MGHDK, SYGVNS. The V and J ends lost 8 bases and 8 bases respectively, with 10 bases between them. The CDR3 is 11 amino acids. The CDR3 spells CASGQGDEQFF. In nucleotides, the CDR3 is TGTGCCAGCGGTCAGGGAGATGAGCAGTTCTTC.

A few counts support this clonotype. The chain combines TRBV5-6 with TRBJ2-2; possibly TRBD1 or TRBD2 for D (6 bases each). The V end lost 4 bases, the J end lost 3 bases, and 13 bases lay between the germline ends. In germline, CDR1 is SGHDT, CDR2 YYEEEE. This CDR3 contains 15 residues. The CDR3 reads CASSPEGGYTGELFF. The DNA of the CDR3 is TGTGCCAGCAGCCCTGAAGGGGGGTACACCGGGGAGCTGTTTTTT.

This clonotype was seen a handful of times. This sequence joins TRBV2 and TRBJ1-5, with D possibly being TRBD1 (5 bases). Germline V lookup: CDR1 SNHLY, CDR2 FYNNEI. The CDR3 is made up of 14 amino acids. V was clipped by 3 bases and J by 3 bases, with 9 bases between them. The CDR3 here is CASSEQGVNQPQHF. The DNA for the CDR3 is TGTGCCAGCAGTGAGCAAGGGGTCAATCAGCCCCAGCATTTT.

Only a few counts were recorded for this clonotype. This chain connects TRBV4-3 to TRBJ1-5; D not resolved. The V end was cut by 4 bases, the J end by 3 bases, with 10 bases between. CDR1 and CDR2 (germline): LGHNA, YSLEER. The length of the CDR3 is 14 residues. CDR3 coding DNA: TGCGCCAGCAGCCCAGGTTGGCTCAATCAGCCCCAGCATTTT. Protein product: CASSPGWLNQPQHF.

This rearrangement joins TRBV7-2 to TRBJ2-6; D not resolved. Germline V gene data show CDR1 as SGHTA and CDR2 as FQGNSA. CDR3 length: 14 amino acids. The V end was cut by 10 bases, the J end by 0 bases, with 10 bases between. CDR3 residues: CATSVLSGANVLTF. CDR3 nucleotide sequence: TGTGCCACCTCGGTCCTCTCTGGGGCCAACGTCCTGACTTTC.

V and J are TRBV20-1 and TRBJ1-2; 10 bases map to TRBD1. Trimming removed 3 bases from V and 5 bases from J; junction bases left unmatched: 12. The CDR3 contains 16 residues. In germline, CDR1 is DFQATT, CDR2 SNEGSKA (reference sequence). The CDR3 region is CSARATGTGVSYGYTF. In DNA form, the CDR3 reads TGCAGTGCTAGGGCAACCGGGACAGGGGTTAGTTATGGCTACACCTTC.

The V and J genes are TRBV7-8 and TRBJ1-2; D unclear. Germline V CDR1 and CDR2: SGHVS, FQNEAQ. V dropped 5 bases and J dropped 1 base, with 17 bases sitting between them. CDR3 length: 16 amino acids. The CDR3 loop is CASSPTSTRFNYGYTF. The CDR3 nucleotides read TGTGCCAGCAGCCCAACGTCGACACGGTTTAACTATGGCTACACCTTC.

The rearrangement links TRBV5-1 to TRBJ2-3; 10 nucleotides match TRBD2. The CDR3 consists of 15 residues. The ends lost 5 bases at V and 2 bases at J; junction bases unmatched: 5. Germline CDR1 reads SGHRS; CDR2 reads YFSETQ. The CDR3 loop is CASRSSGGFTDTQYF. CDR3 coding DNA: TGCGCCAGCAGATCTAGCGGGGGCTTCACAGATACGCAGTATTTT.